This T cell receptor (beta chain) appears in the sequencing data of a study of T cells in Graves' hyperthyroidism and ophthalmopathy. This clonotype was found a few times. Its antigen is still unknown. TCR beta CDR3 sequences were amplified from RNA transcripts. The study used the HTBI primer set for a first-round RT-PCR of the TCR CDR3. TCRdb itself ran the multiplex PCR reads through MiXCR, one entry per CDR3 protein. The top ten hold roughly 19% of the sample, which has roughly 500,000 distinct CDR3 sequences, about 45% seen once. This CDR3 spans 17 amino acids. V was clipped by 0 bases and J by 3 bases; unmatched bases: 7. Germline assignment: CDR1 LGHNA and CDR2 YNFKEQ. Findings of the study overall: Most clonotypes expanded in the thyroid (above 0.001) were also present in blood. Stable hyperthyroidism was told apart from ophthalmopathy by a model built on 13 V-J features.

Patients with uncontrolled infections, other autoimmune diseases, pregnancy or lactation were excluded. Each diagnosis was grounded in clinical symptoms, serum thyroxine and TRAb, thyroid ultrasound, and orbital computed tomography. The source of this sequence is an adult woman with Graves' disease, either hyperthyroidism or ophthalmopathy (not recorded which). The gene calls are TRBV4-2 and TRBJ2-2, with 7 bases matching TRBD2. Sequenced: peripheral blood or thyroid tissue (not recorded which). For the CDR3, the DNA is TGTGCCAGCAGCCAAGAACCGGGAGGCAAACACACCGGGGAGCTGTTTTTT. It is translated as CASSQEPGGKHTGELFF.